The entry below describes one TCR beta chain. Its antigen is unknown. This entry belongs to a study of a mutant IDH1 vaccine in newly diagnosed glioma. Across the whole study: Patients had received radiotherapy, temozolomide, or both previously, most receiving both.

Time point indicated: week 11, during vaccination. Doses comprised 300 ug of mutant IDH1 20-mer peptide each, plus topical imiquimod. V was pared by 0 bases and J by 4 bases, with 9 bases between. This CDR3 region has 14 residues. In germline, CDR1 is LNHNV, CDR2 YYDKDF (reference sequence). TCRdb's table, derived via immunoSEQ multiplex PCR, lists solely in-frame clones and lacks some. The repertoire holds tens of thousands of clones, with more than 80% as singletons. The sequence came from a man aged 25-45 years with glioma. Sequencing was performed on PBMCs, taken from a glioma patient whose treatment included an IDH1 peptide vaccine. The chain couples TRBV15 to TRBJ1-2; D is possibly TRBD1 (6 bases). The CDR3 sequence: CATSRERTAYGYTF. CDR3 DNA: TGTGCCACCAGCAGAGAGAGGACAGCCTATGGCTACACCTTC.